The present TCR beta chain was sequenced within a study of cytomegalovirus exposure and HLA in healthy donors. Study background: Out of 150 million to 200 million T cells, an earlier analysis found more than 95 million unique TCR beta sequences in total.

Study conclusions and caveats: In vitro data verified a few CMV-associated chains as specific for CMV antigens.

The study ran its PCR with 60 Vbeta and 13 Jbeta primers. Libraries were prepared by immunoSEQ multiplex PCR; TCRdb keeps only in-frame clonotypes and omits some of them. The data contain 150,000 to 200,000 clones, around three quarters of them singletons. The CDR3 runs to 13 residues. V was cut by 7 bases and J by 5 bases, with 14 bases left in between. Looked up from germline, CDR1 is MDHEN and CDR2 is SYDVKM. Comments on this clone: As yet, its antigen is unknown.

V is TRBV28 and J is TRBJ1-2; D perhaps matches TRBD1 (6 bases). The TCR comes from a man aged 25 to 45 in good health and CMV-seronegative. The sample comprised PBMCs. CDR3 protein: CASNTGMGYGYTF. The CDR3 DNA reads TGTGCCAGCAACACAGGGATGGGGTATGGCTACACCTTC.